This is a list of T cell receptor beta chains from one sample in a study of shared clonotypes between healthy human individuals. The repertoire was sequenced with immunoSEQ multiplex PCR; TCRdb's copy has only in-frame clones and lacks some. Here the sample spans some 200,000 clones, about 66% being singletons. The sample taken for sequencing was memory CD4+ T cells sorted from blood. These TCRs come from a man aged 25 to 45 in good health. Both conserved end residues are part of each CDR3. Each record gives: CDR3 DNA, CDR3 protein, J gene, V gene, D gene, clone size. The D gene is left open where the match is weak. Rows may omit the clone size; those that give it use once, few, many or a size class.

TGTGCCAGTAGTATTGAGTTAAGATACAAAAACATTCAGTACTTC CASSIELRYKNIQYF TRBJ2-4 TRBV19 . .
TGTGCCAGCGGCAGGGGGCGCAATCAGCCCCAGCATTTT CASGRGRNQPQHF TRBJ1-5 TRBV7-3 TRBD1 .
TGTGCCAGCAGCTTATGGACCCCGTCCTACGAGCAGTACTTC CASSLWTPSYEQYF TRBJ2-7 TRBV11-3 . .
TGTGCCAGCAGCCTAGGGGGGAGAGGTCACATGGGGCAGTTCTTC CASSLGGRGHMGQFF TRBJ2-1 TRBV5-5 . .
TGTGCCTGGACGCCGAGACAGGGGGTCTCCTACGAGCAGTACTTC CAWTPRQGVSYEQYF TRBJ2-7 TRBV30 TRBD1 .
TGTGCCAGCAGCCTGGGACAGGGGGAGATAGAGACCCAGTACTTC CASSLGQGEIETQYF TRBJ2-5 TRBV11-3 TRBD1 few
TGTGCCAGCAGTGGACAGATTGGGAACTATGGCTACACCTTC CASSGQIGNYGYTF TRBJ1-2 TRBV6-1 . many
TGTGCCAGCAGTTTAGGTGGAGGTGAGCAGTTCTTC CASSLGGGEQFF TRBJ2-1 TRBV28 . .
TGTGCCAGCAGCTTAAACGGATTGAACACCGGGGAGCTGTTTTTT CASSLNGLNTGELFF TRBJ2-2 TRBV11-2 . once
TGTGCCGCGAGGGGTAGCTCCTACAATGAGCAGTTCTTC CAARGSSYNEQFF TRBJ2-1 TRBV6-5 . few
TGCGCCAGCAGCCCCACTAGCGGGAGGTTCAATGAGCAGTTCTTC CASSPTSGRFNEQFF TRBJ2-1 TRBV4-1 TRBD2 .
TGCGCCAGTTCAAGACTAGCGGGAGGGGAGACCCAGTACTTC CASSRLAGGETQYF TRBJ2-5 TRBV4-3 TRBD2 .
TGCGCCAGCAGCTGGGGGGCCCCCACTAGCGCCTCTAGCACAGATACGCAGTATTTT CASSWGAPTSASSTDTQYF TRBJ2-3 TRBV5-1 . .
TGTGCCATCGGCAGGGGGAACGAGCAGTACTTC CAIGRGNEQYF TRBJ2-7 TRBV10-3 TRBD1 .
TGTGCCAGCAGCAGCGACACGAACACTGAAGCTTTCTTT CASSSDTNTEAFF TRBJ1-1 TRBV7-6 . .
TGCGCCAGCAGCCGGGACGCCAGCTCCTACGAGCAGTACTTC CASSRDASSYEQYF TRBJ2-7 TRBV5-1 . few
TGTGCCAGTAGTAGAGAACGGATTAGCAATCAGCCCCAGCATTTT CASSRERISNQPQHF TRBJ1-5 TRBV19 . .
TGTGCCATCAGTGAGTCGAAATTCTATCCGGACAACGAGCAGTACTTC CAISESKFYPDNEQYF TRBJ2-7 TRBV10-3 . .
TGTGCCAGTAGCCCGACTAGCGGGAGGTTCTACGAGCAGTACTTC CASSPTSGRFYEQYF TRBJ2-7 TRBV19 TRBD2 .
TGTGCCAGCAAGGGCAGGGAGAAGACCCAGTACTTC CASKGREKTQYF TRBJ2-5 TRBV6-5 . .
TGTGCCTGGAGTGTAAGGGCAACTGTAGCCACCATATATTTT CAWSVRATVATIYF TRBJ1-3 TRBV30 . .
TGTGCCAGCAGCTTATCGGCAGGGGCTGGAAACACCATATATTTT CASSLSAGAGNTIYF TRBJ1-3 TRBV7-3 . .
TGTGCCAGCAGCTTGACCTTCTACGAGCAGTACTTC CASSLTFYEQYF TRBJ2-7 TRBV7-2 . .
TGTGCCAGCAGTGAAAGGGGTGACGAATATGGCTACACCTTC CASSERGDEYGYTF TRBJ1-2 TRBV6-1 . .
TGTGCCAGCAGCTCACCGACTAGGGACTCTGAAGCTTTCTTT CASSSPTRDSEAFF TRBJ1-1 TRBV11-2 . .
TGTGCCAGCAGCTCCGGGACAGGCCTCAATCAGCCCCAGCATTTT CASSSGTGLNQPQHF TRBJ1-5 TRBV7-8 TRBD1 .
TGTGCCAGCAGCGTAGATGGGTTCGGAGAGACCCAGTACTTC CASSVDGFGETQYF TRBJ2-5 TRBV9 . .
TGTGCCAGCAGCGTCGGGACTAGCGGGAGGGAGACCCAGTACTTC CASSVGTSGRETQYF TRBJ2-5 TRBV5-6 TRBD2 .
TGTGCCAGCAGCTACAGCGGGACTAGCGGGATACCTCGGACCGGGGAGCTGTTTTTT CASSYSGTSGIPRTGELFF TRBJ2-2 TRBV7-8 TRBD2 .
TGCGCCAGCAGTTTAAAGAACACTGAAGCTTTCTTT CASSLKNTEAFF TRBJ1-1 TRBV10-2 . .
TGTGCCAGCAGCTTTCTGACTAGCGGGAGCTCAACAGATACGCAGTATTTT CASSFLTSGSSTDTQYF TRBJ2-3 TRBV11-2 TRBD2 few
TGTGCCAGCAGTTACGGCAGGTCAGCCTCCTACGAGCAGTACTTC CASSYGRSASYEQYF TRBJ2-7 TRBV27 . few
TGTGCCAGCAGCCTGACTAGCGGGGGCACCGGGGAGCTGTTTTTT CASSLTSGGTGELFF TRBJ2-2 TRBV7-6 TRBD2 .
TGCGCCAGCAGCTTGGTTGGTACAGGGGAGGATGAGCAGTTCTTC CASSLVGTGEDEQFF TRBJ2-1 TRBV5-1 . .
TGTGCCAGCAGCGCCGGGACAGGCCATAGCACAGATACGCAGTATTTT CASSAGTGHSTDTQYF TRBJ2-3 TRBV9 TRBD1 .
TGTGCCAGCTGCGGGACAGGGTCCTACGAGCAGTACTTC CASCGTGSYEQYF TRBJ2-7 TRBV27 TRBD1 .
TGCAGTGCTCAAGCCCCCTACGAGCAGTACTTC CSAQAPYEQYF TRBJ2-7 TRBV20-1 . .
TGTGCCAGCAGCTTGCGGTATAGCAATCAGCCCCAGCATTTT CASSLRYSNQPQHF TRBJ1-5 TRBV5-4 . .
TGCAGCGTCCTCGAAGGAGGCAGTGGCTACACCTTC CSVLEGGSGYTF TRBJ1-2 TRBV29-1 . .
TGCGCCAGCAGCGCCCCCGACTACATTCAGTACTTC CASSAPDYIQYF TRBJ2-4 TRBV5-1 . few
TGTGCCATCAGTGAGTCGCCAAACAGGGTGGGCACCGGGGAGCTGTTTTTT CAISESPNRVGTGELFF TRBJ2-2 TRBV10-3 . few